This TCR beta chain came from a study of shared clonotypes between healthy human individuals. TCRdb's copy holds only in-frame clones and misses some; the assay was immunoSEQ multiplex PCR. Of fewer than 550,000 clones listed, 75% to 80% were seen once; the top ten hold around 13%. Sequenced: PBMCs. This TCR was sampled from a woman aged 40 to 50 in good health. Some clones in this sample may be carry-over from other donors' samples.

CDR3 loop: CASSSIGTANTGELFF. The CDR3 DNA is TGTGCCAGCAGTTCCATAGGGACAGCCAACACCGGGGAGCTGTTTTTT. V gene TRBV6-5 combines with J gene TRBJ2-2, with TRBD1 matching over 7 bases. The CDR3 runs to 16 residues. J lost 2 bases, V lost 4 bases, and 7 bases had no gene match. Germline-derived CDR1 and CDR2 are MNHEY and SVGAGI.